This T cell receptor beta chain was profiled in a study of post-analysis software for immune sequencing data. Overall study findings and caveats: Patients carried several TRBV segments more frequently than controls did, and TRBV5-6, TRBV5-1 and TRBV20-1 were among them.

This clonotype occurred a few times. Its antigen is not known. Germline V gene data show CDR1 as SQVTM and CDR2 as ANQGSEA. Trimming took off 7 bases at V and 2 bases at J, with 12 bases between the two ends. The CDR3 runs to 13 residues. Libraries were made from TCR beta cDNA, and they carried unique molecular identifiers. MiXCR, run by TCRdb on the PCR reads, gives a single entry per CDR3 protein. The data show more than 350,000 distinct CDR3 sequences, about 40% seen once. The sample was blood. The sequence came from a girl aged 2-15 years with multiple sclerosis. V gene TRBV29-1 combines with J gene TRBJ2-1; maybe TRBD2 (5 bases). CDR3 nucleotides: TGCAGCGGTGGTGCACTAGCCTACAATGAGCAGTTCTTC. Protein: CSGGALAYNEQFF.